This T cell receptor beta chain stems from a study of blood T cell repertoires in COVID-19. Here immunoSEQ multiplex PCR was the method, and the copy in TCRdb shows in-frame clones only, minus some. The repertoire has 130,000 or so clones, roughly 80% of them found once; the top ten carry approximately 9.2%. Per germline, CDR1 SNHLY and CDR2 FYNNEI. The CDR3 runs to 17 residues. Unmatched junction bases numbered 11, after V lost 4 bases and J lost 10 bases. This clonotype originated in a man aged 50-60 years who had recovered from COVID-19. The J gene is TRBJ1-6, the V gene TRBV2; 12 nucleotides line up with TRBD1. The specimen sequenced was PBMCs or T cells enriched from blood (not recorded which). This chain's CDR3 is CASSGPSGTGGRSPLHF. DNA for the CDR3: TGTGCCAGCAGTGGGCCTTCCGGGACAGGGGGCAGGTCACCCCTCCACTTT.